This TCR beta chain was profiled in a study of Ad26.COV2.S vaccination and SARS-CoV-2 variants. Overall study context: The donor participated in the COV1001 trial, in its Ad26.COV2.S arm. Whole-study results and caveats: Analyses that measured TCR breadth and depth may have underestimated total T cell responses. Spike-specific TCR breadth in vaccine recipients exceeded that seen in placebo recipients.

Treatment denoted: roughly 20 received Ad26.COV2.S at low or high dose, single or two shots; about 5 received placebo; per-sample allocation not given. Collection of the samples took place on day 63 after the first injection of vaccine or placebo. Recruitment in Boston yielded a donor of adult age, 18-55 years. Libraries were prepared by immunoSEQ multiplex PCR; TCRdb keeps only in-frame clonotypes and omits some of them. The data show about 460,000 clones, 70% to 90% seen once. Concerning this clone itself: What it recognizes is unknown.

There are 17 residues in the CDR3. CDR1 and CDR2 (germline): KGHSH, LQKENI. The junction had 5 bases not matched to a gene; V was cut back by 2 bases and J by 0 bases. The chain links TRBV18 to TRBJ2-3; 10 bases agree with TRBD2. The sequence was collected from a person aged 18-65 years who received the Ad26.COV2.S COVID-19 vaccine or a placebo. Material: peripheral blood, obtained in a trial of Ad26.COV2.S vaccine versus placebo. The CDR3 loop reads CASSPTSGKPSTDTQYF. The CDR3, as DNA: TGTGCCAGCTCACCAACTAGCGGGAAGCCTAGCACAGATACGCAGTATTTT.